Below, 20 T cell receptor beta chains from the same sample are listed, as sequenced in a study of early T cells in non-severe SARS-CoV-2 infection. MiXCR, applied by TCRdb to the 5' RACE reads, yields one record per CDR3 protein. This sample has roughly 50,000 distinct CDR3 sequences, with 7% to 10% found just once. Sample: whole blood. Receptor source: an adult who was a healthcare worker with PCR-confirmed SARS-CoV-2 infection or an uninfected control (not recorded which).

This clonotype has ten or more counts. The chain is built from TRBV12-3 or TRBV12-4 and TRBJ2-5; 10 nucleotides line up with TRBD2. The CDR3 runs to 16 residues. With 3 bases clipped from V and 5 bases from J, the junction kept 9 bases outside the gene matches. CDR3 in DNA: TGTGCCAGCAGTTTTCGGGCTAGCGGGAGAGGTGAGACCCAGTACTTC. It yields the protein CASSFRASGRGETQYF.

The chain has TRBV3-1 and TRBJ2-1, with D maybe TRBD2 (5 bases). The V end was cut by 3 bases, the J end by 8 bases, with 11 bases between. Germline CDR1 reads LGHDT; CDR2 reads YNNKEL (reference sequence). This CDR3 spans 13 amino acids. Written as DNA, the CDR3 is TGTGCCAGCAGCCAGTTTAACGGGGATGAGCAGTTCTTC. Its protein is CASSQFNGDEQFF.

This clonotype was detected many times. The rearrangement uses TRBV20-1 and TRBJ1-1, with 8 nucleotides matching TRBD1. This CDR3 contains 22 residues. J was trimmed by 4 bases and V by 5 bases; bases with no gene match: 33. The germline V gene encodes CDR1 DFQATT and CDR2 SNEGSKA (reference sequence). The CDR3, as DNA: TGCAGTGCTCTCGAAAAATCCCCGGACAGGGTGCTAAATGCGGAATCCTTCACTGAAGCTTTCTTT. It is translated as CSALEKSPDRVLNAESFTEAFF.

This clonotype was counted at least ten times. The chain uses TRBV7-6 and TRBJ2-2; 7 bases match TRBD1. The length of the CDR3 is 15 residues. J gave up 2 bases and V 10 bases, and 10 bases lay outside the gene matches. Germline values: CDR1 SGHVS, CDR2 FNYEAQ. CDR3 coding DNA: TGTGCCACCCACAAACAGGGGTTAAACACCGGGGAGCTGTTTTTT. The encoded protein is CATHKQGLNTGELFF.

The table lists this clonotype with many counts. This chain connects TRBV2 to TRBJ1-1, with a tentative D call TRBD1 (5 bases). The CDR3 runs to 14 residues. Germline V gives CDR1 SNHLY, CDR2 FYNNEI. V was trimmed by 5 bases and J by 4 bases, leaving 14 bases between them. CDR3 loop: CASSPRPGGTEAFF. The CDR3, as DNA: TGTGCCAGCAGTCCACGTCCGGGGGGCACTGAAGCTTTCTTT.

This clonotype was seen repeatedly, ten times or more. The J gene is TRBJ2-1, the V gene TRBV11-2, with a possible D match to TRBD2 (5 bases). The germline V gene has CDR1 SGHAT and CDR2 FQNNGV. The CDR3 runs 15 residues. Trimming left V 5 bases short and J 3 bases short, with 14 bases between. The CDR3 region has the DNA TGTGCCAGCAGCGCAGGTCCTCGGGACTACAATGAGCAGTTCTTC. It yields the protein CASSAGPRDYNEQFF.

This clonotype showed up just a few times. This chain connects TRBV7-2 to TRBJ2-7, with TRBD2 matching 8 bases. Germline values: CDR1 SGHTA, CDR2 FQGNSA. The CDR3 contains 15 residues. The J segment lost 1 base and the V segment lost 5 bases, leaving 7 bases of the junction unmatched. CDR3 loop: CASSPRLASSYEQYF. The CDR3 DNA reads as TGTGCCAGCAGCCCGAGACTAGCGAGTTCCTACGAGCAGTACTTC.

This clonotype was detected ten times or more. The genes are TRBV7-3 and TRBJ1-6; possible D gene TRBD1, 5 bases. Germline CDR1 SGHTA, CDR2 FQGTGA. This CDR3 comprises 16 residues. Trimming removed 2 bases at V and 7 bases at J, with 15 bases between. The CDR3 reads CASSLGRAGSNSPLHF. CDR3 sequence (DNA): TGTGCCAGCAGCTTAGGTCGGGCAGGGTCGAATTCACCCCTCCACTTT.

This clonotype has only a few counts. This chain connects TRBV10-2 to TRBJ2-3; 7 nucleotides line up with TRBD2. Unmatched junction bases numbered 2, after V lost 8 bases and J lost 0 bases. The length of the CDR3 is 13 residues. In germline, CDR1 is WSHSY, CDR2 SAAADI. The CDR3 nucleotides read TGCGCCAGCCGGGAGGTTAGCACAGATACGCAGTATTTT. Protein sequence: CASREVSTDTQYF.

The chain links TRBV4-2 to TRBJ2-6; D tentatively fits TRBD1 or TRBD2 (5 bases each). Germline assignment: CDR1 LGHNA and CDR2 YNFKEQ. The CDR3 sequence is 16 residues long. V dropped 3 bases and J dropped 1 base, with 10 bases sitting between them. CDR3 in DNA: TGTGCCAGCAGCCAGTTTGGGGGATCTGGGGCCAACGTCCTGACTTTC. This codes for CASSQFGGSGANVLTF.

Written as DNA, the CDR3 is TGTGCCAGCACCCTCTCCAACAGGGGATCTGAAGCTTTCTTT. It is translated as CASTLSNRGSEAFF. The genes are TRBV12-3 or TRBV12-4 and TRBJ1-1; 7 nucleotides line up with TRBD1. Losses at the gene ends were 7 bases for V and 6 bases for J; bases not matched to a gene: 11. The CDR3 length is 14 residues.

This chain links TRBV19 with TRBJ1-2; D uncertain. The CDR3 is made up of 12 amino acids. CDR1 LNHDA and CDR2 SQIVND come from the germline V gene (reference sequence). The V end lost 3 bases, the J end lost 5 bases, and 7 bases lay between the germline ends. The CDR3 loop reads CASSIGEYGYTF. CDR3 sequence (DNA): TGTGCCAGTAGTATTGGGGAGTATGGCTACACCTTC.

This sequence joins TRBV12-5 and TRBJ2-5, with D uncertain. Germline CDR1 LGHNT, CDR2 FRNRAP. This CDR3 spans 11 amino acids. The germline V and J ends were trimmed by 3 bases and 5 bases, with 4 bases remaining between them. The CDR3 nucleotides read TGTGCTAGTGGTTTTGTGGAGACCCAGTACTTC. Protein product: CASGFVETQYF.

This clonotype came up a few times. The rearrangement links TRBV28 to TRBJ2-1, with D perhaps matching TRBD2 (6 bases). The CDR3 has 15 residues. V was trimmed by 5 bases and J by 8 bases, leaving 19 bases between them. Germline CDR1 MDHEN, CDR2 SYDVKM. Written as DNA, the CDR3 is TGTGCCAGCAGTCGTAGCGGTCTGAGTTGGGATGAGCAGTTCTTC. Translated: CASSRSGLSWDEQFF.

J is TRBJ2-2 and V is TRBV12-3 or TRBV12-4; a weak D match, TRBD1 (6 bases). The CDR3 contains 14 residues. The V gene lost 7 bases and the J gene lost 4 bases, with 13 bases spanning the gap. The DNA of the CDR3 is TGTGCCAGCAATAATGGGGGCCTCACCGGGGAGCTGTTTTTT. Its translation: CASNNGGLTGELFF.

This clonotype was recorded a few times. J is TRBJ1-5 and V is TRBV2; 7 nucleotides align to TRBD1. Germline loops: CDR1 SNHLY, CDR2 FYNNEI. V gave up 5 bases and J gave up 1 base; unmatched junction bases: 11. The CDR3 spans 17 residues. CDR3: CASSSDRALPSNQPQHF. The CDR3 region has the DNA TGTGCCAGCAGTTCCGACAGGGCCCTGCCGAGCAATCAGCCCCAGCATTTT.

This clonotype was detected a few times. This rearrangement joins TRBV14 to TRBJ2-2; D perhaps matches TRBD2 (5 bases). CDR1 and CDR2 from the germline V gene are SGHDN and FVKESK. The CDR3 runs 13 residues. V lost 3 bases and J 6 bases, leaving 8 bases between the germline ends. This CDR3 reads CASSHQRAGELFF. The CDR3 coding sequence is TGTGCCAGCAGCCATCAGAGGGCCGGGGAGCTGTTTTTT.

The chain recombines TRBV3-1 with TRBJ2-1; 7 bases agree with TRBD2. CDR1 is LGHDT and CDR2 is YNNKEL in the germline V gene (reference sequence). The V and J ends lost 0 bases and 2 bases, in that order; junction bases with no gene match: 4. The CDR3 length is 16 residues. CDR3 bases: TGTGCCAGCAGCCAAGATGCGGGGGTCCCCTACAATGAGCAGTTCTTC. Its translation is CASSQDAGVPYNEQFF.

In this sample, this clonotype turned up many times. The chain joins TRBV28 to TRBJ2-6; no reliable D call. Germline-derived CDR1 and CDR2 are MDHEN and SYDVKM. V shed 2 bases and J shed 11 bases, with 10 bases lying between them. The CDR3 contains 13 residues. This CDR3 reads CASSLAGTHVLTF. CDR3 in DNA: TGTGCCAGCAGTTTAGCAGGAACTCACGTCCTGACTTTC.

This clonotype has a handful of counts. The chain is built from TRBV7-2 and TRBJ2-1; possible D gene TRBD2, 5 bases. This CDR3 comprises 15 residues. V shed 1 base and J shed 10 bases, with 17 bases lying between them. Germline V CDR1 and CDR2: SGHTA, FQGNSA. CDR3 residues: CASSLEVGLPPEQFF. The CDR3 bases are TGTGCCAGCAGCTTAGAGGTCGGACTCCCCCCCGAGCAGTTCTTC.